Each of the 32 T cell receptor beta chains below was sequenced from the same sample in a study of blood T cell repertoires in COVID-19. Here immunoSEQ multiplex PCR was the method, and the copy in TCRdb shows in-frame clones only, minus some. The table has about 120,000 clones, around 81% seen once. The sample was peripheral blood. The receptors originated from a human donor in a cohort sampled during active COVID-19.

For the CDR3, the DNA is TGTGCCAGCAGCCCCCTAAGACTAGCGGGAGAATATTACGAGCAGTACTTC. Residues: CASSPLRLAGEYYEQYF. The chain carries TRBV3-1 (or the pseudogene TRBV3-2) and TRBJ2-7; 12 positions match TRBD2. The CDR3 loop spans 17 amino acids. V shed 4 bases and J 4 bases; nucleotides not matched to a gene: 11. Germline lookup yields CDR1 LGHDT and CDR2 YNNKEL (reference sequence).

This chain uses TRBV7-3 with TRBJ1-1, with D perhaps matching TRBD1 (5 bases). V dropped 0 bases and J dropped 8 bases, with 13 bases sitting between them. Germline V gene lookup returns CDR1 SGHTA and CDR2 FQGTGA. The CDR3 has 14 residues. Here the CDR3 DNA reads TGTGCCAGCAGCTTAACGCCCGGGGGGGTGGAAGCTTTCTTT. The encoded protein is CASSLTPGGVEAFF.

The V gene is TRBV5-5, the J gene TRBJ2-7, with D maybe TRBD1 (6 bases). In germline, CDR1 is SGHKS, CDR2 YYEKEE (reference sequence). The length of the CDR3 is 17 residues. The V gene lost 1 base and the J gene lost 7 bases, with 24 bases spanning the gap. The CDR3 nucleotides are TGTGCCAGCAGCTTGAGGGTAGGGACACCCGGGGCGAGTGAGCAGTACTTC. Its protein is CASSLRVGTPGASEQYF.

The rearrangement uses TRBV21-1 and TRBJ2-7; the tabulated D call, TRBD1, remains unverified against the DNA. TRBV21-1 is a pseudogene segment. This CDR3 spans 19 amino acids. The CDR3 reads CASSKSPSPFEQDRDEQYF. The CDR3 DNA reads TGTGCCAGCAGCAAAAGCCCGTCCCCCTTTGAACAGGACAGGGACGAGCAGTACTTC.

V is TRBV11-2 and J is TRBJ2-7; a possible D gene is TRBD1 (6 bases). The V and J ends lost 5 bases and 6 bases respectively, with 23 bases between them. CDR3 length: 16 residues. Germline V gene data show CDR1 as SGHAT and CDR2 as FQNNGV. The CDR3 coding sequence is TGTGCCAGCAGCACCATTAGGGGGAATTGGGGTCTCGAGCAGTACTTC. It translates to CASSTIRGNWGLEQYF. Using reference TRBV11-2 and TRBJ2-7 for the parts outside the CDR3, the full variable domain is EAGVAQSPRYKIIEKRQSVAFWCNPISGHATLYWYQQILGQGPKLLIQFQNNGVVDDSQLPKDRFSAERLKGVDSTLKIQPAKLEDSAVYLCASSTIRGNWGLEQYFGPGTRLTVT.

This clone was observed once. At one end the junction does not follow the germline gene, possibly because of a read error. V is TRBV7-7 and J is TRBJ2-7, with 7 nucleotides matching TRBD1. The germline gives CDR1 SSHAT, CDR2 FNYEAQ (reference sequence). CDR3 length: 14 residues. The CDR3: CASSSGTASYEQYF. CDR3 nucleotides: TGTGCTAGCAGCTCTGGGACAGCTTCCTACGAGCAGTACTTC.

V is TRBV5-5 and J is TRBJ1-1; D call uncertain. Germline V lookup: CDR1 SGHKS, CDR2 YYEKEE (reference sequence). This CDR3 has 14 residues. With 0 bases removed from V and 4 bases from J, the gap between germline ends came to 10 bases. CDR3 residues: CASSLGGIVTEAFF. The DNA of the CDR3 is TGTGCCAGCAGCTTGGGAGGGATAGTCACTGAAGCTTTCTTT.

The chain couples TRBV29-1 to TRBJ2-7; TRBD1 aligns across 9 bases. Germline V gene data show CDR1 as SQVTM and CDR2 as ANQGSEA. This CDR3 has 16 residues. The J segment lost 5 bases and the V segment lost 4 bases, leaving 15 bases of the junction unmatched. CDR3 DNA: TGCAGCGTTGTGGGAGGGACAGGGTATACTTTAAACGAGCAGTACTTC. Translating it yields CSVVGGTGYTLNEQYF.

This chain's CDR3 is CASSDRDRVGETQYF. The CDR3 DNA sequence: TGTGCCAGCAGCGACCGGGACAGGGTAGGGGAGACCCAGTACTTC. V usage is TRBV9 and J usage is TRBJ2-5; 9 bases match TRBD1. The germline CDR1 and CDR2 sequences are SGDLS and YYNGEE. The V gene end was trimmed by 3 bases and the J gene end by 5 bases; junction bases not matched to a gene: 8. The CDR3 consists of 15 residues.

The chain is built from TRBV7-2 and TRBJ2-7; 9 bases match TRBD1. Per the germline V gene, CDR1 is SGHTA and CDR2 is FQGNSA. V shed 5 bases, J shed 1 base, and the junction held 12 bases outside the gene matches. The CDR3 is 17 amino acids. In nucleotides, the CDR3 is TGTGCCAGCAGCCCCAACAAATCCGGACAGGGGTCCTACGAGCAGTACTTC. Translation gives CASSPNKSGQGSYEQYF.

The rearrangement links TRBV7-9 to TRBJ2-7; TRBD2 might be the D (5 bases). CDR1 and CDR2 (germline): SEHNR, FQNEAQ (reference sequence). V lost 3 bases, J lost 5 bases, and 23 bases lay in between. The CDR3 totals 17 residues. CDR3 nucleotides: TGTGCCAGCAGCTTGCAGGACCGGGGTCAACTCCCGAACGAGCAGTACTTC. Protein product: CASSLQDRGQLPNEQYF.

This chain links TRBV5-4 with TRBJ2-2, with TRBD2 matching over 11 bases. Germline lookup yields CDR1 SGHNT and CDR2 YYREEE (reference sequence). Losses at the gene ends were 5 bases for V and 9 bases for J; bases not matched to a gene: 12. The CDR3 contains 16 residues. The CDR3 spells CASRDGTSGSVRELFF. DNA of the CDR3: TGTGCCAGCAGGGACGGGACTAGCGGCAGCGTTAGGGAGCTGTTTTTT.

This clone was detected only a few times. The chain joins TRBV28 to TRBJ1-4; 7 bases match TRBD1. J gave up 2 bases and V 8 bases, and 20 bases lay outside the gene matches. The germline V gene has CDR1 MDHEN and CDR2 SYDVKM. This CDR3 has 19 amino acids. This chain's CDR3 is CASRVSPMSAGGTNEKLFF. The CDR3 coding sequence is TGTGCCAGCCGGGTATCACCAATGAGCGCAGGGGGGACTAATGAAAAACTGTTTTTT.

The rearrangement links TRBV28 to TRBJ1-6; D may be TRBD1 (6 bases). CDR1 and CDR2 (germline): MDHEN, SYDVKM. Trimming pared 6 bases from V and 7 bases from J, leaving 22 bases between. This CDR3 is 17 amino acids long. The CDR3 region is CASSVAVGGQRNSPLHF. Here the CDR3 DNA reads TGTGCCAGCAGCGTAGCCGTGGGGGGGCAGAGAAATTCACCCCTCCACTTT.

This clone was counted only a few times. The CDR3 reads CASRPGQGGNTEAFF. The CDR3 DNA reads TGCGCCAGCAGACCGGGACAGGGAGGGAACACTGAAGCTTTCTTT. The chain couples TRBV4-1 to TRBJ1-1, with 9 bases lining up with TRBD1. The V gene's germline CDR1 is MGHRA and CDR2 YSYEKL. The CDR3 sequence is 15 residues long. V lost 6 bases and J lost 1; bases outside the gene matches: 6.

The V gene is TRBV7-9, the J gene TRBJ2-7; unclear D gene. The ends were cut back, 5 bases at V and 5 bases at J, with 10 bases in the middle. From germline, CDR1 is SEHNR and CDR2 FQNEAQ (reference sequence). This CDR3 is 12 amino acids long. The CDR3 region is CASSPLRHEQYF. The DNA of the CDR3 is TGTGCCAGCAGCCCCCTGAGGCACGAGCAGTACTTC.

V usage is TRBV28 and J usage is TRBJ1-6, with a possible D match to TRBD1 (5 bases). This CDR3 has 14 amino acids. The ends were cut back, 8 bases at V and 8 bases at J, with 16 bases in the middle. CDR1 and CDR2 (germline): MDHEN, SYDVKM. The CDR3 region is CASQAGDLDSPLHF. The CDR3 DNA reads TGTGCCAGCCAGGCGGGGGATCTGGATTCACCCCTCCACTTT.

The chain carries TRBV19 and TRBJ1-2; a possible D gene is TRBD1 (6 bases). Trimming cost V 3 bases and J 8 bases, with 16 bases left between them. There are 14 residues in the CDR3. Germline loops: CDR1 LNHDA, CDR2 SQIVND (reference sequence). CDR3 nucleotide sequence: TGTGCCAGTAGTATCGGGCAGGGGCTTGGAGGCTACACCTTC. Protein product: CASSIGQGLGGYTF.

The chain links TRBV7-8 to TRBJ2-7; D might be TRBD1 (6 bases). With 4 bases removed from V and 3 bases from J, the gap between germline ends came to 13 bases. This CDR3 is built from 14 residues. Germline CDR1 is SGHVS and CDR2 is FQNEAQ. As DNA, the CDR3 is TGTGCCAGCAGCTCCTTGGGGGCCCTCTACGAGCAGTACTTC. Amino acid sequence: CASSSLGALYEQYF.

The chain has TRBV6-6 and TRBJ1-2, with a tentative D call TRBD1 (6 bases). Germline V gene lookup returns CDR1 MNHNY and CDR2 SVGAGI (reference sequence). V lost 4 bases to trimming and J lost 4 bases, with 13 bases between them. The CDR3 spans 14 residues. The CDR3 DNA reads as TGTGCCAGCAGTTTCTCCCAGGGGACCTATGGCTACACCTTC. Translating it yields CASSFSQGTYGYTF.

This clone appeared a single time. The chain is built from TRBV27 and TRBJ2-7, with 13 bases matching TRBD2. Germline trimming cut 5 bases from V and 3 bases from J; bases unmatched to any gene: 7. The CDR3 has 16 amino acids. Germline assignment: CDR1 MNHEY and CDR2 SMNVEV (reference sequence). For the CDR3, the DNA is TGTGCCAGCAGTCTAGTCGGACTAGCGGGAGACTACGAGCAGTACTTC. Its translation: CASSLVGLAGDYEQYF.

In its sample, this clone was seen a few times. Other nucleotide sequences from this sample produce the same CDR3. The rearrangement joins TRBV11-1 to TRBJ1-5; 7 nucleotides match TRBD1. The CDR3 runs to 14 residues. J gave up 3 bases and V 5 bases, and 4 bases lay outside the gene matches. The germline V gene encodes CDR1 SGHAT and CDR2 FQDESV (reference sequence). The CDR3: CASSPGQNNQPQHF. The CDR3 DNA reads TGTGCCAGCAGCCCGGGACAGAACAATCAGCCCCAGCATTTT.

This chain links TRBV18 with TRBJ2-3, with D possibly TRBD2 on 6 matching bases. Germline values: CDR1 KGHSH, CDR2 LQKENI. V lost 10 bases, J lost 0 bases, and 14 bases lay in between. This CDR3 region has 14 residues. The CDR3, as DNA: TGTGCCACCCGGGGGTCCTCTAGCACAGATACGCAGTATTTT. This sequence encodes CATRGSSSTDTQYF.

The J gene is TRBJ2-6, the V gene TRBV5-1; D unresolved. Germline CDR1 reads SGHRS; CDR2 reads YFSETQ. The CDR3 has 14 residues. The V and J ends lost 6 bases and 0 bases respectively, with 7 bases between them. For the CDR3, the DNA is TGCGCCAGCAAGCCGGGCTCTGGGGCCAACGTCCTGACTTTC. Protein: CASKPGSGANVLTF.

This clone was seen a single time. The chain links TRBV7-3 to TRBJ2-5; the match to TRBD2 covers 12 bases. J was trimmed by 2 bases and V by 5 bases; bases with no gene match: 12. The CDR3 runs to 18 residues. Germline assignment: CDR1 SGHTA and CDR2 FQGTGA. The CDR3 DNA reads as TGTGCCAGCAGCCCCTCGGGACTAGCGGGTAGGGGGCAAGAGACCCAGTACTTC. Encoded protein: CASSPSGLAGRGQETQYF.

This rearrangement joins TRBV28 to TRBJ2-7, with 7 bases that match TRBD1. The CDR3 sequence is 12 residues long. The germline V gene encodes CDR1 MDHEN and CDR2 SYDVKM. V was pared by 5 bases and J by 9 bases, with 7 bases of the junction left unmatched. Here the CDR3 DNA reads TGTGCCAGCAGTGACCGACAGGGTGCGCAGTACTTC. Residues: CASSDRQGAQYF.

The rearrangement joins TRBV20-1 to TRBJ2-7; 11 nucleotides line up with TRBD2. This CDR3 has 14 amino acids. Germline assignment: CDR1 DFQATT and CDR2 SNEGSKA (reference sequence). The V gene end was trimmed by 3 bases and the J gene end by 6 bases; junction bases not matched to a gene: 7. The CDR3 here is CSASPTSGSTEQYF. The CDR3 nucleotides read TGCAGTGCTAGTCCTACTAGCGGGAGTACCGAGCAGTACTTC.

V and J are TRBV23-1 and TRBJ1-1, with 7 nucleotides matching TRBD1. TRBV23-1 qualifies as an ORF whose function is uncertain. This CDR3 region has 15 residues. V lost 4 bases to trimming and J lost 0 bases; unmatched junction nucleotides: 5. The CDR3: CASSPGQPLNTEAFF. DNA of the CDR3: TGCGCCAGCAGTCCGGGACAGCCCCTGAACACTGAAGCTTTCTTT.

The chain combines TRBV6-6 with TRBJ2-7; TRBD2 matches 10 bases. CDR3 size: 15 residues. Trimming cost V 7 bases and J 2 bases; bases outside gene matches: 8. Germline V CDR1 and CDR2: MNHNY, SVGAGI (reference sequence). Written as DNA, the CDR3 is TGTGCCAGCACCGTCGGGACTAGCGAAACCTACGAGCAGTACTTC. This codes for CASTVGTSETYEQYF.

The gene calls are TRBV4-3 and TRBJ1-5, with 8 nucleotides matching TRBD1. This CDR3 has 15 amino acids. Germline V gene data show CDR1 as LGHNA and CDR2 as YSLEER. Trimming cost V 0 bases and J 2 bases; bases outside gene matches: 0. This CDR3 is CASSQEQGGNQPQHF. In nucleotides, the CDR3 is TGCGCCAGCAGCCAAGAACAGGGGGGCAATCAGCCCCAGCATTTT.

The rearrangement uses TRBV3-1 (or the pseudogene TRBV3-2) and TRBJ1-5; 8 nucleotides agree with TRBD1. This CDR3 is 15 amino acids long. With V trimmed by 1 base and J by 7 bases, 6 bases remained unmatched. CDR1 LGHDT and CDR2 YNNKEL come from the germline V gene (reference sequence). CDR3 sequence (DNA): TGTGCCAGCAGCCAAGTACCAGGGGGCGGACAGCCCCAGCATTTT. It translates to CASSQVPGGGQPQHF.

The chain couples TRBV24-1 to TRBJ2-3, with D possibly being TRBD2 (5 bases). Germline V gives CDR1 KGHDR, CDR2 SFDVKD. V was cut by 4 bases and J by 0 bases, with 16 bases left in between. This CDR3 contains 17 residues. The CDR3 loop is CATSEVNRGYSTDTQYF. In DNA form, the CDR3 reads TGTGCCACCAGTGAAGTGAACCGGGGTTATAGCACAGATACGCAGTATTTT.